This T cell receptor (beta chain) was identified in a study of T-cell reconstitution after alpha-beta-depleted transplantation in children. This clonotype was seen repeatedly, ten times or more. Its matching antigen is unknown. The study, taken as a whole, reports: T-cell counts and diversity were attributed mostly to newly produced T cells one year after transplant. Some patients showed high day-60 TCRbeta diversity, which derived from surviving recipient T cells and thymic progenitors. Roughly two months post-transplant, alpha-beta T cells reportedly originated from several hundred graft clones that had expanded.

Using unique molecular identifiers, the investigators prepared the TCRbeta library. In TCRdb, the PCR reads were re-called with MiXCR into one record per CDR3 protein. Of about a million distinct CDR3 sequences listed, about 29% are singletons. This TCR came from a boy under three years old who had a stem cell transplant for SCID, so the T cells may come from the graft donor. The specimen comprised PBMCs, mostly from graft donor cells, sampled 360 days after TCRalphabeta/CD19-depleted stem cell transplant.

The CDR3 region is CSASFQGYNSPLHF. As DNA, the CDR3 is TGCAGTGCTAGTTTTCAGGGGTATAATTCACCCCTCCACTTT. V usage is TRBV20-1 and J usage is TRBJ1-6; D might be TRBD1 (6 bases). Trimming removed 3 bases from V and 4 bases from J, with 10 bases in between. CDR1 is DFQATT, CDR2 SNEGSKA, per germline (reference sequence). This CDR3 has 14 residues.